The 26 T cell receptor beta chains presented below share a single source sample, sequenced in a study of long-term antiretroviral therapy in people with HIV. The assay, immunoSEQ v3.0, was run at survey level. Profiled with immunoSEQ multiplex PCR; TCRdb holds only in-frame clones, not every one. Of 15,000 to 20,000 clones listed, 78% are singletons. Sequenced material: unsorted PBMCs, taken at the start of antiretroviral therapy, before treatment. The receptors originated from a middle-aged woman with HIV.

The rearrangement joins TRBV27 to TRBJ2-1; 8 positions match TRBD2. J gave up 7 bases and V 0 bases, and 11 bases lay outside the gene matches. Germline CDR1 MNHEY, CDR2 SMNVEV (reference sequence). The length of the CDR3 is 17 residues. The CDR3 bases are TGTGCCAGCAGTTTATCAGTCGGACTAGCTGGGCGTAATGAGCAGTTCTTC. Its translation is CASSLSVGLAGRNEQFF.

This clone has a handful of counts. The chain joins TRBV6-6 to TRBJ1-2, with D possibly matching TRBD1 (6 bases). CDR1 is MNHNY, CDR2 SVGAGI, per germline (reference sequence). Trimming cost V 6 bases and J 3 bases, with 14 bases left between them. The CDR3 consists of 14 residues. The CDR3 sequence is CASRKRDTDYGYTF. The CDR3 DNA reads as TGTGCCAGCAGGAAACGGGACACAGACTATGGCTACACCTTC.

The CDR3 loop reads CASSQVMETQYF. The CDR3 DNA is TGTGCCAGCAGCCAAGTCATGGAGACCCAGTACTTC. V usage is TRBV4-2 and J usage is TRBJ2-5; D gene ambiguous. CDR1 and CDR2 from the germline V gene are LGHNA and YNFKEQ. This CDR3 comprises 12 residues. V was shortened by 1 base and J by 5 bases, with 5 bases between the two germline ends.

This chain uses TRBV5-1 with TRBJ2-1; 7 bases fit TRBD1. The length of the CDR3 is 13 residues. CDR1 SGHRS and CDR2 YFSETQ come from the germline V gene. J was trimmed by 5 bases and V by 6 bases; bases with no gene match: 5. The DNA of the CDR3 is TGCGCCAGCAACGACAGGGTACACAATGAGCAGTTCTTC. It translates to CASNDRVHNEQFF.

This chain links TRBV7-2 with TRBJ2-3, with TRBD2 as a possible D gene (6 bases). The ends were cut back, 5 bases at V and 1 base at J, with 16 bases in the middle. This CDR3 spans 16 amino acids. Germline assignment: CDR1 SGHTA and CDR2 FQGNSA. DNA for the CDR3: TGTGCCAGCAGCCCCGGCGGCGGGGTGGGCACAGATACGCAGTATTTT. The encoded protein is CASSPGGGVGTDTQYF.

The DNA for the CDR3 is TGTGCCAGTAGTACCGACAGGTCTGTAACTGAAAAACTGTTTTTT. Translation gives CASSTDRSVTEKLFF. This chain uses TRBV19 with TRBJ1-4; possible D gene TRBD1, 6 bases. Trimming took 4 bases from V and 7 from J, leaving 16 bases between them. The CDR3 length is 15 residues. CDR1 and CDR2 (germline): LNHDA, SQIVND (reference sequence).

The V and J genes are TRBV5-4 and TRBJ2-5; the match to TRBD2 covers 9 bases. The germline V gene encodes CDR1 SGHNT and CDR2 YYREEE (reference sequence). The CDR3 consists of 16 residues. Unmatched junction bases numbered 8, after V lost 0 bases and J lost 5 bases. The CDR3 spells CASSLAGGGGAETQYF. The CDR3 coding sequence is TGTGCCAGCAGCTTGGCCGGGGGCGGGGGGGCTGAGACCCAGTACTTC. The variable domain in full, completed from reference TRBV5-4 and TRBJ2-5, reads ETGVTQSPTHLIKTRGQQVTLRCSSQSGHNTVSWYQQALGQGPQFIFQYYREEENGRGNFPPRFSGLQFPNYSSELNVNALELDDSALYLCASSLAGGGGAETQYFGPGTRLLVL.

In nucleotides, the CDR3 is TGTGCCTGGAGTGTACGGGGTGGAGATACGCAGTATTTT. It codes for CAWSVRGGDTQYF. This chain links TRBV30 with TRBJ2-3, with D possibly matching TRBD2 (5 bases). CDR3 size: 13 residues. V lost 0 bases and J lost 5, with 9 bases in between. Germline V gene sequence: CDR1 GTSNPN, CDR2 SVGIG (reference sequence).

This clone was observed once. The chain uses TRBV28 and TRBJ2-3; 7 bases fit TRBD2. The CDR3 contains 15 residues. In germline, CDR1 is MDHEN, CDR2 SYDVKM. Trimming removed 2 bases from V and 8 bases from J; junction bases left unmatched: 10. CDR3 bases: TGTGCCAGCAGTTTACGGACTAGTGGGTCGAGTACGCAGTATTTT. Its translation: CASSLRTSGSSTQYF.

The V gene is TRBV7-3, the J gene TRBJ2-3; 8 positions match TRBD2. Germline V lookup: CDR1 SGHTA, CDR2 FQGTGA. The CDR3 runs 14 residues. Trimming cost V 5 bases and J 6 bases; bases outside gene matches: 7. In DNA, the CDR3 is TGTGCCAGCAGCACCGGGACTAGTGGGGATACGCAGTATTTT. Its translation: CASSTGTSGDTQYF.

This clone appeared once. The chain has TRBV5-4 and TRBJ1-2; weak D call: TRBD1 (5 bases). The CDR3 runs 13 residues. The germline V and J ends were trimmed by 2 bases and 7 bases, with 12 bases remaining between them. Germline CDR1 and CDR2: SGHNT and YYREEE (reference sequence). CDR3 nucleotides: TGTGCCAGCAGCTTACAGGATTTTGCTGGCTACACCTTC. It yields the protein CASSLQDFAGYTF.

This chain connects TRBV27 to TRBJ1-2; D ambiguous. CDR3 length: 13 amino acids. The ends were cut back, 2 bases at V and 3 bases at J, with 7 bases in the middle. CDR1 MNHEY and CDR2 SMNVEV come from the germline V gene (reference sequence). As DNA, the CDR3 is TGTGCCAGCAGTTTAACGGCAGACTATGGCTACACCTTC. The encoded protein is CASSLTADYGYTF.

This clone is medium-sized by share. The J gene is TRBJ2-1, the V gene TRBV10-3, with 7 bases aligning to TRBD2. The CDR3 loop spans 10 amino acids. V shed 9 bases and J 9 bases; nucleotides not matched to a gene: 2. The germline CDR1 and CDR2 sequences are ENHRY and SYGVKD. CDR3 protein: CAMGGGEQFF. The CDR3 DNA is TGTGCCATGGGGGGGGGTGAGCAGTTCTTC.

The V gene is TRBV20-1, the J gene TRBJ1-2; maybe TRBD1 (5 bases). V gave up 0 bases and J gave up 7 bases, with 6 bases separating them. The CDR3 contains 11 residues. Germline-derived CDR1 and CDR2 are DFQATT and SNEGSKA (reference sequence). The CDR3 DNA reads as TGCAGTGCTAGAGATAGGGGTGGCTACACCTTC. Translation gives CSARDRGGYTF.

This clone was seen a handful of times. The V gene is TRBV6-5, the J gene TRBJ2-7, with 7 positions matching TRBD1. The length of the CDR3 is 14 residues. Germline V gene data show CDR1 as MNHEY and CDR2 as SVGAGI. Germline trimming cut 6 bases from V and 3 bases from J; bases unmatched to any gene: 8. The DNA for the CDR3 is TGTGCCAGCAGGCAGGACAGGATCGTCTACGAGCAGTACTTC. This translates into CASRQDRIVYEQYF.

The chain combines TRBV11-2 with TRBJ2-7; D not resolved. Trimming took 5 bases from V and 0 from J, leaving 8 bases between them. The CDR3 covers 13 residues. Germline lookup yields CDR1 SGHAT and CDR2 FQNNGV. CDR3 nucleotide sequence: TGTGCCAGCAGCCTCCAGACCTCCTACGAGCAGTACTTC. Amino acids: CASSLQTSYEQYF.

V gene TRBV5-6 combines with J gene TRBJ2-1; possible D gene TRBD2, 6 bases. The CDR3 consists of 13 residues. Trimming cost V 3 bases and J 9 bases, with 13 bases left between them. Germline V gene lookup returns CDR1 SGHDT and CDR2 YYEEEE. DNA for the CDR3: TGTGCCAGCAGCTCGGGACCGGAGGGTGAGCAGTTCTTC. Protein sequence: CASSSGPEGEQFF.

The chain recombines TRBV4-2 with TRBJ2-1, with TRBD2 identical over 7 bases. V was pared by 2 bases and J by 10 bases, with 20 bases of the junction left unmatched. Germline V gene sequence: CDR1 LGHNA, CDR2 YNFKEQ. This CDR3 has 18 amino acids. The CDR3 DNA is TGTGCCAGCAGCCAACGCCAGCGGGGACCGCCATTTCGGGACGAGCAGTTCTTC. Translated: CASSQRQRGPPFRDEQFF.

V is TRBV10-3 and J is TRBJ2-7, with 9 bases that match TRBD1. The CDR3 sequence is 15 residues long. CDR1 and CDR2 (germline): ENHRY, SYGVKD. J was trimmed by 2 bases and V by 6 bases; bases with no gene match: 8. The CDR3 is CAISPRGTGTYEQYF. The CDR3 nucleotides are TGTGCCATCAGCCCAAGGGGGACAGGGACCTACGAGCAGTACTTC.

In its sample, this clone was seen once. The chain couples TRBV6-8 to TRBJ1-4; 7 positions agree with TRBD1. V shed 6 bases and J 7 bases; nucleotides not matched to a gene: 17. Germline CDR1 is MNHGY and CDR2 is SAAAGT. The CDR3 sequence is 17 residues long. In DNA, the CDR3 is TGTGCCAGCAGACCCGGACAGGCCCCCCGAGCCGGTGAAAAACTGTTTTTT. Protein product: CASRPGQAPRAGEKLFF.

V and J are TRBV5-1 and TRBJ2-1, with 7 bases identical to TRBD1. The J segment lost 6 bases and the V segment lost 4 bases, leaving 7 bases of the junction unmatched. Germline lookup yields CDR1 SGHRS and CDR2 YFSETQ. This CDR3 has 14 residues. CDR3 amino acids: CASSPREGANEQFF. CDR3 coding DNA: TGCGCCAGCAGCCCGCGCGAGGGGGCCAATGAGCAGTTCTTC.

This chain uses TRBV19 with TRBJ2-5; D is unclear. This CDR3 region has 16 residues. Germline assignment: CDR1 LNHDA and CDR2 SQIVND (reference sequence). Trimming left V 6 bases short and J 5 bases short, with 22 bases between. The CDR3 DNA is TGTGCCAGTAGCTCGCAGAGCCTGGCGCGTGGGGAGACCCAGTACTTC. Translating gives CASSSQSLARGETQYF.

In nucleotides, the CDR3 is TGTGCCAGCAGTTTTCGGCAGGGGGCAACTAATGAAAAACTGTTTTTT. Translating gives CASSFRQGATNEKLFF. The genes are TRBV27 and TRBJ1-4; 7 nucleotides agree with TRBD1. The CDR3 consists of 16 residues. With V trimmed by 3 bases and J by 0 bases, 4 bases remained unmatched. Germline assignment: CDR1 MNHEY and CDR2 SMNVEV (reference sequence).

The CDR3 DNA reads as TGCGCCAGCAGCTTGGGGGGGATTGGTTCACCCCTCCACTTT. Translated: CASSLGGIGSPLHF. The rearrangement links TRBV5-1 to TRBJ1-6, with D possibly matching TRBD1 (5 bases). This CDR3 is built from 14 residues. V dropped 0 bases and J dropped 9 bases, with 10 bases sitting between them. Germline CDR1 reads SGHRS; CDR2 reads YFSETQ.

With regard to this clone: The germline gene is not matched at one end of the junction; a read error may be the cause. The chain combines TRBV19 with TRBJ2-5; no reliable D call. CDR1 and CDR2 (germline): LNHDA, SQIVND (reference sequence). This CDR3 contains 16 residues. CDR3 sequence reads: CASSPPYPGRQEIQYF. The CDR3 nucleotides read TGTGCCAGTAGTCCCCCGTACCCAGGACGTCAAGAGATCCAGTACTTC.

This clone was detected only once. V gene TRBV5-5 combines with J gene TRBJ1-1; D not resolved. This CDR3 contains 14 residues. Trimming removed 6 bases from V and 0 bases from J, with 12 bases in between. Germline V gene data show CDR1 as SGHKS and CDR2 as YYEKEE (reference sequence). The CDR3: CASNRNRVNTEAFF. CDR3 nucleotides: TGTGCCAGCAACCGAAACCGGGTGAACACTGAAGCTTTCTTT.